This record concerns one T cell receptor (beta chain) sequence. This clonotype has a count of ten or more. The target of this receptor is not known. The input lacks base qualities; no much larger clone sits a single base away. Naive CD8 T cell libraries were made from 20,000 to 1,000,000 sorted cells using 10%, 30% or 50% of purified RNA. Naive CD8 T cells, defined as CD8+CD4-CCR7+CD45RA+, were FACS-sorted into RLT Plus buffer on a BD FACSAria II. Detection sensitivity was tested by spiking Jurkat RNA equal to approximately 9 TCR copies' worth into samples containing 20,000-1,000,000 naive CD8 T cells. Enrichment of CD8 T cells was done with RosetteSep CD8+ T Cell Enrichment Cocktail plus Ficoll-Paque, and ACK red cell lysis came afterward. The sample is drawn from a study of molecular identifiers for immune sequencing clone quantification (dated by TCRdb to 2016 to 2019). With respect to the entire study: For a replicate experiment, the RNA from either about 20,000 or 100,000 naive CD8 T cells was divided into five aliquots, and four of those aliquots went on to sequencing. The study was a methods study using CD8 T cells to benchmark molecular-identifier clustering-based TCR repertoire sequencing (MIDCIRS) and TCR RNA copy counting. What the research found in general, with its limitations: In CMV-specific effector cells, clones with more than 20 RNA copies contained over 97% of molecules, whereas in naive cells such clones contained under 1% of molecules. Identical TCR molecules sharing a barcode could cause highly expanded clone sizes to be underestimated. Without barcode sub-clustering, chimeric consensus sequences inflated TCR diversity; chimeras reached as high as 47%. Modeling indicated roughly 3.2 TCR RNA copies recovered per cell, compared with around 11 by digital PCR, which implies a capture efficiency of around 31%. A single cell's worth of spiked-in Jurkat TCR RNA was reported detectable even among 750,000 to 1,000,000 naive CD8 T cells. The naive libraries included spiked-in Jurkat TCR RNA (around 10 copies' worth), and this RNA is not part of the donor repertoire.

The CDR3 numbers 13 residues from cysteine through phenylalanine. The CDR3 DNA has 39 bases and is translated from base 1. CDR1 and CDR2 (SGHAT, FQNNGV) derive from the germline V gene. The V and J ends are trimmed by 2 bases and 8 bases, leaving 10 bases between them. The library was prepared using PCR. The sample was run on a NextSeq 500. Bulk TCR libraries were prepared as previously described, using TCR primers listed in Table S5. Total RNA was purified with the Qiagen AllPrep DNA/RNA kit. Before analysis, reads from multiple sequencing runs of the same library were pooled. The paper's processing steps were these. Reads were retained only if their TCR constant sequence matched exactly, and those retained reads were trimmed to 150 nt and grouped according to their 12-nt molecular barcodes. Reads inside each barcode group were sub-clustered using a 15% Levenshtein threshold, and a quality-weighted consensus sequence was constructed for each RNA molecule. Non-functional sequences were discarded, and so were lower-count sequences lying one edit away from another sequence. Barcode sub-clusters with fewer than 20% of the maximum read count were removed, based on fitting two negative binomial distributions. The public reads were reprocessed in TCRdb via fastp at Q25 and MiXCR, keeping in-frame beta chains. CDR3 protein sequences are deduplicated, and each keeps its most common genes and DNA. TCRdb, rather than the study authors, made the V and J calls. For this sample the table gives fewer than 350,000 distinct CDR3 sequences, of which 24% were detected only once. Around 0.74% of the sample lies in the top ten.

Sequencing was done on a sample of naive CD8+ T cells from blood, with Jurkat cell RNA spiked in. Explained via the paper, the cell subset or site label denotes: FACS-sorted CD8+CD4-CCR7+CD45RA+ naive T cells. This clonotype was obtained from a human donor in good health. Some libraries in this study had Jurkat cell RNA spiked in. The sequence links TRBV11-2 to TRBJ2-1; too little of a D gene remains to name it. The CDR3 protein: CASSLSLPDEQFF. In nucleotide form, the sequence is TGTGCCAGCAGCTTATCTTTGCCGGATGAGCAGTTCTTC.